This T cell receptor (beta chain) was sequenced during a study of shared clonotypes between healthy human individuals. The junction had 9 bases not matched to a gene; V was cut back by 7 bases and J by 8 bases. Germline CDR1 MRHNA, CDR2 SNTAGT. The length of the CDR3 is 14 residues. Caucasian adults residing in Nashville, Tennessee made up all the donors. This clone was observed a handful of times. The method was immunoSEQ multiplex PCR; TCRdb's version includes in-frame clones alone and lacks a portion of them. The repertoire holds 400,000 to 500,000 clones, with less than 80% as singletons. This clonotype was obtained from a woman between 40 and 55 years old in good health. Some clones in this sample may be carry-over from other donors' samples. The V gene is TRBV6-4, the J gene TRBJ2-2; TRBD1 matches at 8 bases. Sequencing was performed on PBMCs. This chain's CDR3 is CASTPRGRGGELFF. The CDR3 DNA sequence: TGTGCCAGCACGCCCAGGGGGCGCGGGGGGGAGCTGTTTTTT.